This T cell receptor (beta chain) came from a study of T cell changes during pregnancy in multiple sclerosis. This table comes from immunoSEQ multiplex PCR, and its TCRdb copy is limited to in-frame clones, with some not included. Here the sample spans tens of thousands of clones, approximately 90% being singletons. From germline, CDR1 is LGHNA and CDR2 YNFKEQ. V lost 0 bases and J lost 0; bases outside the gene matches: 2. The CDR3 is made up of 16 amino acids. The sample consisted of peripheral blood, taken after pregnancy. The TCR was taken from a female donor with multiple sclerosis, enrolled in a pregnancy study. The chain combines TRBV4-2 with TRBJ2-7, with TRBD2 matching over 10 bases. DNA of the CDR3: TGTGCCAGCAGCCAAGAGGCTAGCGGGGGCTCCTACGAGCAGTACTTC. Amino acid sequence: CASSQEASGGSYEQYF.